This is a list of T cell receptor beta chains from one sample in a study of T cells in Graves' hyperthyroidism and ophthalmopathy. MiXCR, applied by TCRdb to the multiplex PCR reads, yields one record per CDR3 protein. Of about 640,000 distinct CDR3 sequences in the sample, roughly 20% were seen once. Sequencing used blood. The receptors originated from a young man with Graves' ophthalmopathy. The CDR3 runs from the conserved cysteine through the conserved F or W. The order of the fields is clone size, J gene, D gene, V gene, CDR3 protein, CDR3 DNA. A D gene is named only where the DNA matches it firmly. Not all rows give a size; the values are once, few, many and, for expanded clones, a class.

many TRBJ1-1 NA TRBV7-8 CASSLARGGEAFF TGTGCCAGCAGCTTAGCGCGGGGAGGCGAAGCTTTCTTT
few TRBJ2-7 NA TRBV4-3 CASSPDLGSYEQYF TGCGCCAGCAGCCCGGACTTAGGTTCCTACGAGCAGTACTTC
NA TRBJ1-1 TRBD1 TRBV18 CASSPTGGGLNTEAFF TGTGCCAGCTCACCCACAGGGGGAGGCCTTAACACTGAAGCTTTCTTT
NA TRBJ1-5 NA TRBV20-1 CSATSFNRKNQPQHF TGCAGTGCTACATCCTTCAACAGAAAAAATCAGCCCCAGCATTTT
NA TRBJ2-1 NA TRBV29-1 CSVGDFTTNEQFF TGCAGCGTTGGTGATTTTACGACTAATGAGCAGTTCTTC
many TRBJ2-5 TRBD1 TRBV2 CASNPTGAAQETQYF TGTGCCAGCAACCCAACAGGGGCGGCTCAAGAGACCCAGTACTTC
NA TRBJ2-2 NA TRBV28 CASSRPGPKSGELFF TGTGCCAGCAGCCGTCCCGGGCCGAAGTCCGGGGAGCTGTTTTTT
NA TRBJ2-7 NA TRBV6-5 CASSSNRGSIEQYF TGTGCCAGCAGTTCCAATCGCGGATCCATCGAGCAGTACTTC
NA TRBJ2-2 NA TRBV27 CASRYLANTGELFF TGTGCCAGCCGGTACCTCGCGAACACCGGGGAGCTGTTTTTT
few TRBJ2-3 NA TRBV7-3 CASSQGTNTDTQYF TGTGCCAGCAGCCAAGGGACAAACACAGATACGCAGTATTTT
NA TRBJ2-3 TRBD2 TRBV9 CASAPSGRVADTQYF TGTGCCAGCGCTCCTAGCGGGAGGGTGGCAGATACGCAGTATTTT
few TRBJ1-1 NA TRBV5-6 CASSALTSDMNTEAFF TGTGCCAGCAGCGCCCTGACAAGTGACATGAACACTGAAGCTTTCTTT
NA TRBJ2-1 TRBD2 TRBV7-3 CASSLTGLAGHNEQFF TGTGCCAGCAGCTTAACCGGACTAGCGGGACACAATGAGCAGTTCTTC
few TRBJ2-6 NA TRBV28 CASSFDNSGANVLTF TGTGCCAGCAGTTTTGACAACTCTGGGGCCAACGTCCTGACTTTC
many TRBJ1-1 TRBD1 TRBV6-1 CASRMDRATEAFF TGTGCCAGCAGAATGGACAGGGCCACTGAAGCTTTCTTT
many TRBJ1-2 NA TRBV27 CASSLAAGDRIYGYTF TGTGCCAGCAGCCTAGCGGCAGGGGACCGAATCTATGGCTACACCTTC
few TRBJ1-1 NA TRBV30 CAFSPPRAFF TGTGCCTTTTCACCTCCTAGGGCTTTCTTT
NA TRBJ2-7 TRBD2 TRBV7-8 CASSLDSIAGDYEQYF TGTGCCAGCAGCTTAGATTCTATAGCGGGAGACTACGAGCAGTACTTC
few TRBJ1-2 TRBD1 TRBV12-3/TRBV12-4 CASDPGQGLGYTF TGTGCCAGCGACCCGGGACAGGGATTGGGCTACACCTTC
few TRBJ1-4 NA TRBV29-1 CSVEVTNEKLFF TGCAGCGTTGAAGTGACTAATGAAAAACTGTTTTTT
few TRBJ2-5 NA TRBV14 CASSQWETGTYQETQYF TGTGCCAGCAGCCAATGGGAAACCGGGACTTACCAAGAGACCCAGTACTTC
many TRBJ2-2 TRBD1 TRBV30 CAWSVGTGNTGELFF TGTGCCTGGAGTGTAGGGACAGGGAACACCGGGGAGCTGTTTTTT
many TRBJ2-7 NA TRBV27 CASSLYYTYEQYF TGTGCCAGCAGTTTATACTACACCTACGAGCAGTACTTC
NA TRBJ2-1 TRBD1 TRBV5-4 CASSEPGTGHEQFF TGTGCCAGCAGCGAACCCGGGACAGGACATGAGCAGTTCTTC
NA TRBJ2-1 NA TRBV9 CASTGNGNEQFF TGTGCCAGCACCGGTAACGGCAATGAGCAGTTCTTC
NA TRBJ2-1 NA TRBV4-1 CASSQGPRNEQFF TGCGCCAGCAGCCAAGGACCCCGCAATGAGCAGTTCTTC
few TRBJ2-6 TRBD1 TRBV29-1 CSVEARGQGLSGANVLTF TGCAGCGTTGAAGCGAGGGGGCAGGGGCTGTCTGGGGCCAACGTCCTGACTTTC
many TRBJ2-7 NA TRBV28 CASRDSPYEQYF TGTGCCAGCAGGGACAGTCCCTACGAGCAGTACTTC
NA TRBJ2-2 TRBD2 TRBV5-1 CASSLGLAGGYTGELFF TGCGCCAGCAGCTTGGGCCTAGCGGGAGGGTACACCGGGGAGCTGTTTTTT
many TRBJ2-1 NA TRBV7-9 CASSSTFSRGSGEQFF TGTGCCAGCAGCTCCACCTTTAGTAGAGGAAGCGGAGAGCAGTTCTTC
NA TRBJ2-1 TRBD1 TRBV11-2 CASSLPGGENYNEQFF TGTGCCAGCAGCTTACCAGGGGGCGAAAACTACAATGAGCAGTTCTTC
NA TRBJ2-3 TRBD1 TRBV20-1 CSASRLPGQGTDTQYF TGCAGTGCTAGCCGCCTCCCGGGACAGGGCACAGATACGCAGTATTTT
NA TRBJ1-5 TRBD1 TRBV11-2 CASSEPHPGGCQPQHF TGTGCCAGCAGTGAACCCCATCCAGGGGGCTGTCAGCCCCAGCATTTT
NA TRBJ2-5 NA TRBV27 CASSFLGVRTQETQYF TGTGCCAGCAGTTTTCTAGGGGTCAGGACCCAAGAGACCCAGTACTTC
few TRBJ1-5 TRBD1 TRBV2 CASRPGQGVFSNQPQHF TGTGCCAGCCGACCGGGACAGGGGGTTTTTAGCAATCAGCCCCAGCATTTT